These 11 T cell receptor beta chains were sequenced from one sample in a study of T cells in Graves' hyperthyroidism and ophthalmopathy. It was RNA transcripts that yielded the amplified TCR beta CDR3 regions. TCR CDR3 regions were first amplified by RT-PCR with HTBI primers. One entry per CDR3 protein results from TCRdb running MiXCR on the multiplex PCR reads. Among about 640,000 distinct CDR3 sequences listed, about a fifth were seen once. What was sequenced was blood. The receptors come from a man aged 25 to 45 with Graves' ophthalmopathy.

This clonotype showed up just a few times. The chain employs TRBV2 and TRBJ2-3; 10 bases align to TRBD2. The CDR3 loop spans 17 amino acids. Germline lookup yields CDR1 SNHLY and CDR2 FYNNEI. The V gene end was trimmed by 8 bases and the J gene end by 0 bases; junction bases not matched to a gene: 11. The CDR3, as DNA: TGTGCCAGCCCTCAAGGAACTAGCGGGGTTAGCACAGATACGCAGTATTTT. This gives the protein CASPQGTSGVSTDTQYF.

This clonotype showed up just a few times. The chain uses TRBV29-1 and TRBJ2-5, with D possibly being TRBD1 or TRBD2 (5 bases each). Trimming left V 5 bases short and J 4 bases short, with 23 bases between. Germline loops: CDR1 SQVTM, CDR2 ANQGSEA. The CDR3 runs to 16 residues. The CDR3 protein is CSVPLRAAPGRETQYF. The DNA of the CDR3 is TGCAGCGTTCCCCTTCGAGCGGCGCCGGGACGAGAGACCCAGTACTTC. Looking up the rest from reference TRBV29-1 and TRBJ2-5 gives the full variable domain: SAVISQKPSRDICQRGTSLTIQCQVDSQVTMMFWYRQQPGQSLTLIATANQGSEATYESGFVIDKFPISRPNLTFSTLTVSNMSPEDSSIYLCSVPLRAAPGRETQYFGPGTRLLVL.

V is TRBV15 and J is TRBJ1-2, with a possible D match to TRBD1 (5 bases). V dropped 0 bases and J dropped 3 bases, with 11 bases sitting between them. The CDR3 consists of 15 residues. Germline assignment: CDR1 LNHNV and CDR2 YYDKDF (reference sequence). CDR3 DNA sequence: TGTGCCACCAGCAGAGATCGGGGCCGATACTATGGCTACACCTTC. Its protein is CATSRDRGRYYGYTF. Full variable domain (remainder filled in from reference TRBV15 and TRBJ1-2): DAMVIQNPRYQVTQFGKPVTLSCSQTLNHNVMYWYQQKSSQAPKLLFHYYDKDFNNEADTPDNFQSRRPNTSFCFLDIRSPGLGDTAMYLCATSRDRGRYYGYTFGSGTRLTVV.

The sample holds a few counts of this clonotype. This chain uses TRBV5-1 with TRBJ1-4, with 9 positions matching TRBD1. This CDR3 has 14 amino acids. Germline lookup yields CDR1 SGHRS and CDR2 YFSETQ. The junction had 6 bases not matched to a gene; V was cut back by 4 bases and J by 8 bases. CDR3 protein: CASSLRDRDEKLFF. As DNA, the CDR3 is TGCGCCAGCAGCCTCCGGGACAGGGACGAAAAACTGTTTTTT.

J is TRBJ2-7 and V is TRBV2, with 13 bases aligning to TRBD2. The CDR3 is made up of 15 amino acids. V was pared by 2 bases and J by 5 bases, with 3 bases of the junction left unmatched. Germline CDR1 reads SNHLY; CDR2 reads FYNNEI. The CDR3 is CASSETSGRVDEQYF. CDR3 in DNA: TGTGCCAGCAGTGAAACTAGCGGGAGGGTGGACGAGCAGTACTTC.

CDR3 bases: TGTGCCAGCAGTAACGGGGGTCCAGGGTTTAGCAATCAGCCCCAGCATTTT. Its protein is CASSNGGPGFSNQPQHF. This chain joins TRBV12-3 or TRBV12-4 and TRBJ1-5; D is perhaps TRBD1 (5 bases). The CDR3 totals 17 residues. V lost 5 bases and J 0 bases, leaving 17 bases between the germline ends.

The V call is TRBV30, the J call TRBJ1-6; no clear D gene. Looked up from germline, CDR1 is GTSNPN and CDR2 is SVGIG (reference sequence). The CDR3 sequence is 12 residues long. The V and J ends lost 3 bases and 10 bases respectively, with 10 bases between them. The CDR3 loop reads CAWSRTSSPLHF. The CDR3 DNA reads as TGTGCCTGGAGCCGGACTTCCTCACCCCTCCACTTT.

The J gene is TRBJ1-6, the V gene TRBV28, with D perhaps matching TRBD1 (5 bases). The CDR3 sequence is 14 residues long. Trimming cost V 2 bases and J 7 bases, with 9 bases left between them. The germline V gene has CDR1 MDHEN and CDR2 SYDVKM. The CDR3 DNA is TGTGCCAGCAGTTTAGGGGCTGTGAATTCACCCCTCCACTTT. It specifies CASSLGAVNSPLHF.

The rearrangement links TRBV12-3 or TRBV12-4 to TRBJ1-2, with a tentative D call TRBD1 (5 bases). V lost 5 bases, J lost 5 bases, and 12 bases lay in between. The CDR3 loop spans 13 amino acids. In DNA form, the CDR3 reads TGTGCCAGCAGTAGGGACGGAAGTTATGGCTACACCTTC. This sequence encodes CASSRDGSYGYTF.

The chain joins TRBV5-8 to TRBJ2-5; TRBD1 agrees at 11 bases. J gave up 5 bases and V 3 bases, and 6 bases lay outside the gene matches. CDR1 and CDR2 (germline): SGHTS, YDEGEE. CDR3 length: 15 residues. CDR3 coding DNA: TGTGCCAGCAGCTCCGGACAGGGGGCGCGGGAGACCCAGTACTTC. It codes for CASSSGQGARETQYF.

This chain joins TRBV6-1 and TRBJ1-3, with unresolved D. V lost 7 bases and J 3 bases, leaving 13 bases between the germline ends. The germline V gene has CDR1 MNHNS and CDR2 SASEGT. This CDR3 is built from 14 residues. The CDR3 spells CASMRTQIGNTIYF. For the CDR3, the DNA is TGTGCCAGCATGAGGACGCAGATTGGAAACACCATATATTTT.